This TCR beta chain was captured in a study of cytomegalovirus exposure and HLA in healthy donors. Study-level information: From 150 million to 200 million T cells, an earlier analysis saw under 140 million unique TCR beta sequences. Study-level results: In vitro, three CMV-associated chains proved specific for CMV antigens. A previous analysis found most TCR beta V segments productive roughly 87% or roughly 30% of the time.

The PCR had 60 Vbeta and 13 Jbeta primers. Libraries were prepared by immunoSEQ multiplex PCR; TCRdb keeps only in-frame clonotypes and omits some of them. The sample comprises fewer than 110,000 clones, around 72% of which are singletons, and around 15% rests with the top ten. The CDR3 extends over 14 amino acids. Germline V CDR1 and CDR2: MNHEY, SVGAGI. The V and J ends lost 6 bases and 0 bases respectively, with 10 bases between them. Turning to this clone: Antigen: not known.

Although they were nominally healthy when sampled, donors likely had unrecorded immune exposures. The chain uses TRBV6-5 and TRBJ2-3, with D perhaps matching TRBD1 (6 bases). The clonotype comes from a woman in her 40s in good health and CMV-seropositive. Sample: PBMCs. DNA for the CDR3: TGTGCCAGCAGACGGACAGCTAGCACAGATACGCAGTATTTT. Protein: CASRRTASTDTQYF.